Listed below are T cell receptor beta chains from one sample, sequenced in a study of T-cell reconstitution after alpha-beta-depleted transplantation in children. TCRdb passed the PCR reads through MiXCR, listing each CDR3 protein once. The table has 600,000 to 700,000 distinct CDR3 sequences, roughly 13% seen once. Sample: PBMCs, taken before TCRalphabeta/CD19-depleted stem cell transplant. The receptors shown here come from a girl aged 2 to 10 with congenital amegakaryocytic thrombocytopenia, due to receive a stem cell transplant. Both conserved end residues are part of each CDR3.

14	TRBV5-5	TRBJ1-2	CASSLAPGTDGYTF
13	TRBV5-1	TRBJ2-5	CASSLGIQETQYF
15	TRBV20-1	TRBJ2-5	CSARRFGGLEWTQYF
15	TRBV29-1	TRBJ2-6	CSVDFPVEGANVLTF
16	TRBV20-1	TRBJ2-2	CCARRPGTPNTGELFF
16	TRBV5-1	TRBJ2-1	CASSLSSPRYANEQFF
17	TRBV5-6	TRBJ2-3	CASSLIGGNQPTDTQYF
16	TRBV12-3/TRBV12-4	TRBJ2-3	CASSAPTSGLTDTQYF
16	TRBV7-8	TRBJ2-3	CASSLEWPKGTDTQYF
15	TRBV5-1	TRBJ1-1	CASSLYGQPNPEAFF
12	TRBV5-5	TRBJ1-1	CASSNKNTEAFF
15	TRBV12-3/TRBV12-4	TRBJ2-2	CASSLIGQGTGELFF
16	TRBV18	TRBJ2-1	CASSPLLGITYNEQFF
15	TRBV7-2	TRBJ2-3	CASSFSGSDTDTQYF
13	TRBV5-1	TRBJ1-4	CASSLDRGQKLFF
15	TRBV28	TRBJ1-5	CASRSSGSGNQPQHF
12	TRBV12-3/TRBV12-4	TRBJ1-1	CASRLQDTEAFF
10	TRBV29-1	TRBJ1-1	CSVLVSEAFF
15	TRBV5-1	TRBJ2-1	CASSLMTSGSNEQFF
16	TRBV2	TRBJ2-3	CASSEWVAGSTDTQYF
16	TRBV20-1	TRBJ2-7	CSARALNGLNGPEQYF
15	TRBV7-2	TRBJ1-5	CASSLSARGGQPQHF
12	TRBV11-2	TRBJ2-1	CASSLGEASGFF
15	TRBV7-2	TRBJ2-5	CASSQTGFRQETQYF
15	TRBV30	TRBJ2-5	CAWSGGLGYQETQYF
19	TRBV3-1	TRBJ2-1	CASSQDVRAGAKRYNEQFF
15	TRBV27	TRBJ2-3	CASSFSFLNTDTQYF
14	TRBV19	TRBJ2-1	CASSIQETLNEQFF
16	TRBV5-1	TRBJ2-2	CASSGTIFGFTGELFF
17	TRBV20-1	TRBJ2-3	CSASLPANPSVTDTQYF
16	TRBV5-1	TRBJ2-1	CASSLSRRVRDNEQFF
15	TRBV11-2	TRBJ2-2	CASSLDQGVTGELFF
13	TRBV5-1	TRBJ2-5	CASSVTHQETQYF
14	TRBV5-1	TRBJ1-1	CASRVVGDMAEAFF
18	TRBV5-1	TRBJ2-3	CASSYSTALTRGKDTQYF
12	TRBV28	TRBJ2-7	CASSLYGDEQYF